Listed below are T cell receptor beta chains from one sample, sequenced in a study of beta chain features in type 1 diabetes. Produced via immunoSEQ multiplex PCR; TCRdb's table is partial and in-frame only. The sample yields about 160,000 clones, about 9.8% seen once. The sequenced material came from central memory CD4+ T cells from blood. Receptor source: a woman aged 18 to 35 in good health. Each CDR3 is given with its conserved first and last residue.

v_call,cdr3_aa
TRBV5-4,CASSSSQGDQREYF
TRBV4-2,CASSQDRGDGYTF
TRBV7-9,CASSLGLSGNTIYF
TRBV6-5,CASSYSVQTSGNTIYF
TRBV5-1,CASSPGIAGTEAFF
TRBV5-1,CASSLGLAGPTGELFF
TRBV9,CASSLAGDTDTQYF
TRBV6-6,CASSSGETQYF
TRBV4-2,CASSLAGGPMDTQYF
TRBV7-2,CASSPTAGGPYEQYF
TRBV5-5,CASSGDYYEQYF
TRBV21-1,CASSNHLRQPHEQFF
TRBV6-1,CASSDRGGNYGYTF
TRBV9,CASTAGGGGTDTQYF
TRBV9,CASSGLTGNYGYTF
TRBV10-3,CAISTGSNTEAFF
TRBV11-1,CASSPVNNEQFF
TRBV27,CASSGVGTGETDTQYF
TRBV5-6,CASSKLAERAKGYNEQFF
TRBV7-7,CASSPWGDFQNTEAFF
TRBV9,CASSVDGTNYGYTF
TRBV2,CASSESSGRAYNEQFF
TRBV4-3,CASSQDTWGETQYF
TRBV5-1,CASGPGGLQETQYF
TRBV4-1,CASSQREEASGRNEQFF
TRBV30,CAWSVYWDSAGDTEAFF
TRBV19,CASSSLGANTEAFF
TRBV18,CASSPPSFPYEQYF
TRBV11-2,CASSFAAMNNQPQHF
TRBV11-2,CASSIGQGPETQYF
TRBV23-1,CASSPPRRGTDTQYF
TRBV4-2,CASSQIGVTDTQYF
TRBV5-4,CASSSGLEETQYF
TRBV6-1,CASSASGTSTDTQYF
TRBV29-1,CSVEDLAGWHGYTF
TRBV6-6,CASSMTTLGSYNEQFF
TRBV29-1,CSARVQGAGNTIYF
TRBV6-6,CASSFDIDYEQYF
TRBV7-4,CASSLSGGPRNQPQHF
TRBV11-2,CASSQYSGGTDTQYF
TRBV5-6,CASSLAGEGEAFF
TRBV5-1,CASSLTSGDTGELFF
TRBV11-3,CASSFRNTEAFF
TRBV29-1,CSVRQGADTQYF
TRBV7-6,CASKQGQNTEAFF
TRBV5-6,CASSLIGTYQETQYF
TRBV7-9,CASSPFRETQYF
TRBV5-1,CASSFGQGTNEQYF
TRBV19,CASKGGQGQGEFF
TRBV5-4,CASSQGQGPQDTEAFF
TRBV7-2,CASTPGLAQETQYF
TRBV19,CASSIQGYSGEQYF
TRBV9,CASSVVAGGPNEQFF
TRBV9,CASSPHGSGGNNEQFF
TRBV9,CASSLWGTSGRSGELFF
TRBV7-2,CASSLGGYTETQYF
TRBV10-3,CAITNSGTGGDGYTF
TRBV2,CASSPQGLINQPQHF
TRBV5-6,CASSLTSGGAKTGELFF